These T cell receptor beta chains were read from a single sample in a study of blood T cell repertoires in COVID-19. This table comes from immunoSEQ multiplex PCR, and its TCRdb copy is limited to in-frame clones, with some not included. The data contain about 250,000 clones, about nine tenths of them singletons. Material for sequencing was peripheral blood. Every receptor here comes from a woman in her 30s with COVID-19, enrolled during active disease. The CDR3 runs from the conserved cysteine through the conserved F or W. D genes are given only for firm matches. Some rows mark clone size as missing; the rest say once, few, many or name a class of expanded clone.

j_call d_call v_call clone_size cdr3_aa cdr3_nt
TRBJ2-2 - TRBV5-1 - CASGQALGNTGELFF TGCGCCAGCGGGCAGGCCCTGGGGAACACCGGGGAGCTGTTTTTT
TRBJ1-2 - TRBV29-1 - CSAGQRGPIPGYTF TGCAGCGCCGGTCAGCGGGGACCGATACCTGGCTACACCTTC
TRBJ2-3 - TRBV24-1 - CATSDWGQGTDTQYF TGTGCCACCAGTGATTGGGGGCAGGGCACAGATACGCAGTATTTT
TRBJ2-3 - TRBV11-2 - CASSPSSARGLSTQYF TGTGCCAGCAGCCCTTCTAGCGCCCGAGGTCTCAGCACGCAGTATTTT
TRBJ1-3 TRBD1 TRBV28 - CASHLGGGKGFGNTIYF TGTGCCAGCCACTTAGGGGGCGGAAAGGGATTTGGAAACACCATATATTTT
TRBJ1-2 TRBD1 TRBV2 - CASRAKTGGEYGYTF TGTGCCAGCAGGGCCAAGACAGGGGGCGAATATGGCTACACCTTC
TRBJ1-1 - TRBV28 - CASSPGGRGVQAFF TGTGCCAGCAGCCCGGGGGGGAGGGGCGTTCAGGCTTTCTTT
TRBJ2-5 TRBD2 TRBV4-3 once CASSQVGGAQYF TGCGCCAGCAGCCAAGTTGGGGGGGCCCAGTACTTC
TRBJ2-7 - TRBV5-5 - CASSLQGPSYEQYF TGTGCCAGCAGCTTGCAGGGGCCTTCCTACGAGCAGTACTTC
TRBJ2-3 - TRBV7-6 - CASSLEARGGTDTQYF TGTGCCAGCAGCTTAGAAGCGCGGGGCGGCACAGATACGCAGTATTTT
TRBJ2-5 TRBD2 TRBV27 - CASSWGLAGVETQYF TGTGCCAGCAGCTGGGGACTAGCGGGAGTAGAGACCCAGTACTTC
TRBJ2-1 TRBD2 TRBV3-1/TRBV3-2 - CASSHIRAGSSYNEQFF TGTGCCAGCAGCCACATAAGAGCGGGGTCCTCCTACAATGAGCAGTTCTTC
TRBJ1-4 - TRBV6-1 few CASSESAVLNEKLFF TGTGCCAGCAGTGAATCGGCGGTCCTAAATGAAAAACTGTTTTTT
TRBJ2-3 - TRBV2 - CASSETPDTQYF TGTGCCAGCAGTGAGACTCCAGATACGCAGTATTTT
TRBJ2-5 - TRBV18 - CASSPLGGARQETQYF TGTGCCAGCTCACCACTGGGGGGGGCCAGGCAAGAGACCCAGTACTTC
TRBJ2-7 - TRBV18 - CASSPPTVHEQYF TGTGCCAGCTCACCACCTACAGTCCACGAGCAGTACTTC
TRBJ2-1 TRBD2 TRBV4-3 - CASSQGGLAGGGYNEQFF TGCGCCAGCAGCCAAGGAGGACTAGCGGGAGGAGGTTACAATGAGCAGTTCTTC
TRBJ2-1 - TRBV7-6 few CASSTEAGTPQFF TGTGCCAGCAGCACCGAAGCCGGGACACCGCAGTTCTTC
TRBJ1-1 TRBD1 TRBV25-1 - CASGPGQGVFAEAFF TGTGCCAGCGGGCCGGGACAGGGGGTGTTCGCTGAAGCTTTCTTT
TRBJ2-3 - TRBV5-1 - CASSLQRVATDTQYF TGCGCCAGCAGCTTGCAGCGGGTGGCGACAGATACGCAGTATTTT
TRBJ2-7 - TRBV12-3/TRBV12-4 - CASSQGRQGQYF TGTGCCAGCAGCCAAGGACGGCAGGGGCAGTACTTC
TRBJ2-7 - TRBV6-6 once CASSLEGVGEQYF TGTGCCAGCAGTTTAGAGGGGGTCGGCGAGCAGTACTTC
TRBJ1-5 TRBD1 TRBV18 once CASSRTGEQPQHF TGTGCCAGCTCGCGGACAGGGGAACAGCCCCAGCATTTT
TRBJ2-5 - TRBV18 - CASSRTSHEETQYF TGTGCCAGCTCACGTACTAGTCACGAAGAGACCCAGTACTTC
TRBJ1-2 - TRBV9 - CASSPRDTPQSGYTF TGTGCCAGCAGCCCACGGGACACCCCACAGTCGGGCTACACCTTC
TRBJ2-2 TRBD2 TRBV6-5 - CASSYGGTSTTGELFF TGTGCCAGCAGTTACGGGGGGACTAGCACCACCGGGGAGCTGTTTTTT
TRBJ2-7 TRBD1 TRBV24-1 - CATSDPGTGDYEQYF TGTGCCACCAGTGATCCAGGGACAGGGGATTACGAGCAGTACTTC
TRBJ1-2 - TRBV19 - CASSGGAPGYGYTF TGTGCCAGTAGTGGGGGGGCTCCGGGCTATGGCTACACCTTC
TRBJ2-7 - TRBV5-1 - CASSRDSYEQYF TGCGCCAGCAGCAGAGACAGCTACGAGCAGTACTTC
TRBJ2-1 - TRBV5-6 - CASSLAAVGQFF TGTGCCAGCAGCTTGGCAGCGGTGGGGCAGTTCTTC
TRBJ2-3 TRBD2 TRBV10-3 - CAISVTSGGASTDTQYF TGTGCCATCAGTGTAACTAGCGGGGGGGCTAGCACAGATACGCAGTATTTT
TRBJ1-5 - TRBV10-2 - CASSESAGGNQPQHF TGCGCCAGCAGTGAGTCGGCAGGGGGCAATCAGCCCCAGCATTTT
TRBJ2-4 - TRBV4-1 once CASSLEEGRGNIQYF TGCGCCAGCAGTTTGGAGGAAGGGCGGGGAAACATTCAGTACTTC
TRBJ2-3 TRBD2 TRBV3-1/TRBV3-2 once CASSMITSGGGTDTQYF TGTGCCAGCAGTATGATTACTAGCGGGGGGGGCACAGATACGCAGTATTTT
TRBJ1-3 TRBD1 TRBV10-3 - CAISQPGQASGNTIYF TGTGCCATCAGTCAACCGGGACAGGCCTCTGGAAACACCATATATTTT
TRBJ1-2 - TRBV6-4 - CASSGGGYGYTF TGTGCCAGCAGTGGAGGGGGCTATGGCTACACCTTC
TRBJ2-3 TRBD1 TRBV5-4 - CASSPWGRGREDTQYF TGTGCCAGCAGCCCTTGGGGCAGGGGGCGGGAAGATACGCAGTATTTT